The rows below give T cell receptor beta chains drawn from one sample of a study of blood T cell repertoires in COVID-19. TCRdb keeps only in-frame clones here, not all; method: immunoSEQ multiplex PCR. The sample lists roughly 150,000 clones, around 80% seen once, with 8% to 9.5% in the top ten. Sequencing used peripheral blood. These TCRs come from an elderly woman with active or convalescent COVID-19. CDR3s include the opening cysteine and the closing phenylalanine or tryptophan. A D gene is named only where the DNA matches it firmly. Rows may omit the clone size; those that give it use once, few, many or a size class.

j_call	clone_size	d_call	v_call	cdr3_aa	cdr3_nt
TRBJ2-1	.	.	TRBV11-2	CASSGVTGPSNEQFF	TGTGCCAGCAGCGGAGTCACCGGCCCTAGCAATGAGCAGTTCTTC
TRBJ1-1	once	.	TRBV7-2	CASSSKTLNTEAFF	TGTGCCAGCAGCTCAAAGACACTGAACACTGAAGCTTTCTTT
TRBJ2-2	.	TRBD1	TRBV5-1	CASSPDRGSAGELFF	TGCGCCAGCAGTCCGGACAGGGGAAGCGCCGGGGAGCTGTTTTTT
TRBJ2-7	once	TRBD2	TRBV6-1	CASSGTSGGPTYEQYF	TGTGCCAGCAGTGGAACTAGCGGGGGGCCAACCTACGAGCAGTACTTC
TRBJ1-2	.	.	TRBV12-3/TRBV12-4	CASSRGILGGYTF	TGTGCCAGCAGTCGGGGTATCCTAGGGGGCTACACCTTC
TRBJ2-7	.	.	TRBV7-2	CASSLAGGPEYEQYF	TGTGCCAGCAGCTTAGCGGGGGGGCCGGAATACGAGCAGTACTTC
TRBJ1-5	few	.	TRBV19	CASSITGPNQPQHF	TGTGCCAGTAGTATTACAGGGCCGAATCAGCCCCAGCATTTT
TRBJ1-2	.	.	TRBV19	CASKTVPGIYGYTF	TGTGCCAGTAAAACTGTACCGGGTATCTATGGCTACACCTTC
TRBJ2-7	.	.	TRBV30	CAWSVRGIDEQYF	TGTGCCTGGAGTGTACGGGGGATCGACGAGCAGTACTTC
TRBJ2-1	.	.	TRBV19	CASKFLRQSYNEQFF	TGTGCCAGTAAGTTCCTTCGACAGAGCTACAATGAGCAGTTCTTC
TRBJ1-3	.	TRBD1	TRBV5-6	CASSLPPGQGNVRTIYF	TGTGCCAGCAGCTTGCCTCCGGGACAGGGGAACGTAAGGACCATATATTTT
TRBJ1-1	.	.	TRBV5-1	CASSLQGGTEAFF	TGCGCCAGCAGCTTACAGGGTGGCACTGAAGCTTTCTTT
TRBJ2-7	.	.	TRBV6-2/TRBV6-3	CASSYSQGGDYEQYF	TGTGCCAGCAGTTACTCCCAGGGGGGAGACTACGAGCAGTACTTC
TRBJ2-5	.	TRBD1	TRBV3-1/TRBV3-2	CASSQDRGTHQETQYF	TGTGCCAGCAGCCAAGACAGGGGGACGCACCAAGAGACCCAGTACTTC
TRBJ2-7	.	TRBD1	TRBV3-1/TRBV3-2	CASSAQARTGQEQYF	TGTGCCAGCTCTGCGCAAGCAAGGACAGGGCAGGAGCAGTACTTC
TRBJ2-2	.	.	TRBV7-2	CASSSYTGELFF	TGTGCCAGCAGCTCTTACACCGGGGAGCTGTTTTTT
TRBJ2-7	.	.	TRBV5-6	CASHERNTVEQYF	TGTGCCAGCCATGAGAGGAATACGGTCGAGCAGTACTTC
TRBJ2-6	.	.	TRBV19	CASTEQGGRGTGANVLTF	TGTGCCAGTACAGAACAGGGAGGGAGGGGAACTGGGGCCAACGTCCTGACTTTC
TRBJ2-2	.	TRBD2	TRBV29-1	CSVEGGGTGELFF	TGCAGCGTTGAAGGGGGGGGCACCGGGGAGCTGTTTTTT
TRBJ1-5	.	.	TRBV19	CASSMVAGSNQPQHF	TGTGCCAGTAGTATGGTTGCGGGCAGCAATCAGCCCCAGCATTTT
TRBJ1-4	.	TRBD1	TRBV7-9	CASSFTTGFGEKLFF	TGTGCCAGCAGCTTTACGACAGGGTTTGGCGAAAAACTGTTTTTT
TRBJ2-5	.	.	TRBV5-6	CASNPGGSQETQYF	TGTGCCAGCAACCCGGGGGGCAGCCAAGAGACCCAGTACTTC
TRBJ1-1	.	.	TRBV27	CASSLVGGMNTEAFF	TGTGCCAGCAGTTTAGTGGGGGGAATGAACACTGAAGCTTTCTTT
TRBJ2-3	.	TRBD2	TRBV7-3	CASSLIGGGDTQYF	TGTGCCAGCAGCCTAATCGGCGGGGGAGATACGCAGTATTTT
TRBJ2-7	.	TRBD1	TRBV3-1/TRBV3-2	CASSQAKGAGQGAYEQYF	TGTGCCAGCAGCCAAGCTAAGGGTGCGGGACAGGGGGCCTACGAGCAGTACTTC
TRBJ1-1	.	.	TRBV7-9	CASSLGTANTEAFF	TGTGCCAGCAGCTTAGGGACAGCCAACACTGAAGCTTTCTTT
TRBJ2-7	.	TRBD2	TRBV6-5	CASSYSFSGVGEQYF	TGTGCCAGCAGTTACTCATTTAGCGGGGTGGGGGAGCAGTACTTC
TRBJ1-1	.	TRBD1	TRBV14	CASSQVPSRGRNTEAFF	TGTGCCAGCAGCCAAGTACCTTCCAGGGGGCGCAACACTGAAGCTTTCTTT
TRBJ2-1	.	TRBD2	TRBV14	CASSQDISGGAREQFF	TGTGCCAGCAGCCAAGATATTAGCGGGGGGGCGAGGGAGCAGTTCTTC
TRBJ1-5	.	TRBD1	TRBV19	CASSLKGQGSNQPQHF	TGTGCCAGTAGTTTAAAGGGACAGGGAAGCAATCAGCCCCAGCATTTT
TRBJ1-1	.	.	TRBV6-2/TRBV6-3	CASSTPLGEAEAFF	TGTGCCAGCAGCACCCCCCTGGGGGAGGCGGAAGCTTTCTTT
TRBJ2-7	.	TRBD1	TRBV6-5	CASSYSGTGIYEQYF	TGTGCCAGCAGTTACAGCGGGACAGGGATTTACGAGCAGTACTTC
TRBJ2-2	.	.	TRBV5-4	CASSLDRVGTGELFF	TGTGCCAGCAGCTTGGACAGGGTAGGCACCGGGGAGCTGTTTTTT
TRBJ1-2	.	TRBD1	TRBV5-1	CASSSQGANPEGYTF	TGCGCCAGCAGCTCTCAGGGGGCGAACCCCGAAGGCTACACCTTC
TRBJ1-5	.	.	TRBV12-5	CASGFVSNQPQHF	TGTGCTAGTGGTTTCGTTAGCAATCAGCCCCAGCATTTT
TRBJ2-3	.	TRBD1	TRBV7-8	CASSRGPGQVQDTQYF	TGTGCCAGCAGCAGAGGGCCGGGACAGGTCCAAGATACGCAGTATTTT
TRBJ1-1	.	.	TRBV19	CASRYRVRGRDTEAFF	TGTGCCAGTAGGTACAGGGTGAGGGGTAGGGACACTGAAGCTTTCTTT
TRBJ2-5	.	.	TRBV24-1	CATSDPSRGQETQYF	TGTGCCACCAGTGACCCCTCAAGGGGGCAAGAGACCCAGTACTTC
TRBJ1-6	.	.	TRBV5-6	CASRSGAYNSPLHF	TGTGCCAGCAGGAGCGGGGCCTATAATTCACCCCTCCACTTT
TRBJ1-1	.	.	TRBV2	CASSVVTVNTEAFF	TGTGCCAGCAGTGTAGTGACAGTGAACACTGAAGCTTTCTTT
TRBJ1-5	.	TRBD1	TRBV4-1	CASSGTDYSNQPQHF	TGCGCCAGCAGCGGGACAGACTATAGCAATCAGCCCCAGCATTTT
TRBJ1-4	.	TRBD1	TRBV18	CASSPPGTGNEKLFF	TGTGCCAGCTCACCACCTGGGACAGGGAATGAAAAACTGTTTTTT
TRBJ1-3	.	.	TRBV10-3	CAIAGYSGNTIYF	TGTGCCATCGCGGGGTACTCTGGAAACACCATATATTTT
TRBJ1-1	.	.	TRBV27	CASSPGLSTEAFF	TGTGCCAGCAGTCCGGGGTTGAGCACTGAAGCTTTCTTT
TRBJ2-7	.	TRBD1	TRBV5-1	CASSLAGQGPYEQYF	TGCGCCAGCAGCTTGGCTGGACAGGGGCCCTACGAGCAGTACTTC
TRBJ1-2	.	TRBD1	TRBV19	CASTLSTGGYGYTF	TGTGCCAGTACCCTATCGACAGGGGGATATGGCTACACCTTC
TRBJ1-4	.	TRBD1	TRBV4-3	CASSQQTGVINEKLFF	TGCGCCAGCAGCCAACAAACAGGGGTGATTAATGAAAAACTGTTTTTT
TRBJ1-1	.	.	TRBV10-3	CAISLTGNTEAFF	TGTGCCATCAGCCTGACAGGGAACACTGAAGCTTTCTTT
TRBJ2-1	.	TRBD2	TRBV9	CASSPDGLAGNEQFF	TGTGCCAGCAGCCCAGACGGACTAGCGGGCAATGAGCAGTTCTTC
TRBJ2-2	.	.	TRBV11-2	CASSFPRQNTGELFF	TGTGCCAGCAGCTTTCCTCGACAGAACACCGGGGAGCTGTTTTTT
TRBJ2-3	.	.	TRBV12-3/TRBV12-4	CASTAGWGDTQYF	TGTGCCAGCACTGCGGGATGGGGAGATACGCAGTATTTT
TRBJ1-4	once	.	TRBV3-1/TRBV3-2	CASSHQRGGGGAKLFF	TGTGCCAGCAGCCATCAAAGGGGCGGAGGGGGGGCCAAACTGTTTTTT
TRBJ2-5	.	TRBD1	TRBV6-1	CASSEAPTGLGETQYF	TGTGCCAGCAGTGAAGCCCCGACAGGGCTGGGGGAGACCCAGTACTTC